The 21 T cell receptor beta chains below were found in one sample sequenced in a study of identifying expanded T cells in peripheral blood. Assay used: immunoSEQ multiplex PCR; TCRdb lists only in-frame clones, some missing. The table includes some 77,000 clones, more than 75% detected once. The source material was blood. All receptors come from a person aged 18-69 years in good health.

This rearrangement joins TRBV19 to TRBJ2-7; tentative D call: TRBD1 (6 bases). The germline V gene encodes CDR1 LNHDA and CDR2 SQIVND (reference sequence). The CDR3 extends over 16 amino acids. The V end was cut by 1 base, the J end by 6 bases, with 19 bases between. The CDR3 nucleotides are TGTGCCAGTAGTATAGTCATCAGCGCAGGGGTGGGCGAGCAGTACTTC. This encodes CASSIVISAGVGEQYF.

This clone appeared a few times. DNA of the CDR3: TGTGCCAGCAGTTACGGACTAGAATCCCACGAGCAGTACTTC. Amino acids: CASSYGLESHEQYF. This rearrangement joins TRBV6-5 to TRBJ2-7; TRBD2 matches 7 bases. The junction had 6 bases not matched to a gene; V was cut back by 2 bases and J by 5 bases. Germline CDR1 is MNHEY and CDR2 is SVGAGI. This CDR3 has 14 amino acids.

The rearrangement links TRBV30 to TRBJ1-4, with D hard to call. This CDR3 is 16 amino acids long. The germline V and J ends were trimmed by 1 base and 8 bases, with 20 bases remaining between them. The germline CDR1 and CDR2 sequences are GTSNPN and SVGIG (reference sequence). CDR3 DNA: TGTGCCTGGAGTGCCGGTATTTTGAGGGTGGACGAAAAACTGTTTTTT. This codes for CAWSAGILRVDEKLFF.

This chain connects TRBV5-6 to TRBJ1-6, with D perhaps TRBD1 (6 bases). The germline gives CDR1 SGHDT, CDR2 YYEEEE. Trimming cost V 2 bases and J 10 bases, with 13 bases left between them. The CDR3 has 14 amino acids. CDR3 sequence: CASSFQGFRSPLHF. DNA of the CDR3: TGTGCCAGCAGCTTTCAGGGGTTCAGGTCACCCCTCCACTTT.

This chain joins TRBV14 and TRBJ1-6; D call uncertain. Trimming removed 1 base from V and 9 bases from J, with 10 bases in between. Germline values: CDR1 SGHDN, CDR2 FVKESK. This CDR3 comprises 14 residues. The CDR3 loop reads CASSQVAIGSPLHF. CDR3 in DNA: TGTGCCAGCAGCCAAGTGGCAATCGGTTCACCCCTCCACTTT.

J is TRBJ2-7 and V is TRBV5-1, with D unclear. The CDR3 contains 14 residues. With 4 bases removed from V and 3 bases from J, the gap between germline ends came to 14 bases. From germline, CDR1 is SGHRS and CDR2 YFSETQ. The CDR3 spells CASSTGGPNYEQYF. In DNA form, the CDR3 reads TGCGCCAGCAGCACGGGTGGGCCAAACTACGAGCAGTACTTC.

The chain links TRBV18 to TRBJ1-2; 7 bases map to TRBD1. With V trimmed by 2 bases and J by 8 bases, 11 bases remained unmatched. This CDR3 region has 15 residues. CDR1 KGHSH and CDR2 LQKENI come from the germline V gene. For the CDR3, the DNA is TGTGCCAGCTCACCAGACCCGGACAGGTTTTCCGGCTACACCTTC. It codes for CASSPDPDRFSGYTF.

The V gene is TRBV7-9, the J gene TRBJ2-5, with 11 bases lining up with TRBD2. V lost 6 bases and J lost 4; bases outside the gene matches: 7. Germline V lookup: CDR1 SEHNR, CDR2 FQNEAQ (reference sequence). The CDR3 is made up of 15 amino acids. CDR3 residues: CASREYGLAGETQYF. CDR3 nucleotide sequence: TGTGCCAGCAGGGAGTACGGACTAGCGGGAGAGACCCAGTACTTC.

The chain uses TRBV5-1 and TRBJ2-2, with D possibly being TRBD1 (5 bases). V was cut by 5 bases and J by 4 bases, with 12 bases left in between. Germline CDR1 SGHRS, CDR2 YFSETQ. The CDR3 extends over 14 amino acids. CDR3 nucleotide sequence: TGCGCCAGCAGTCCCCAGGGTTTCACCGGGGAGCTGTTTTTT. Translating it yields CASSPQGFTGELFF.

The CDR3 nucleotides are TGTGCCAGCACCCCGGGACTAGCGGTTTACGAGCAGTACTTC. Translated: CASTPGLAVYEQYF. The genes are TRBV5-8 and TRBJ2-7; TRBD2 aligns across 11 bases. Germline lookup yields CDR1 SGHTS and CDR2 YDEGEE. V was pared by 6 bases and J by 4 bases, with 6 bases of the junction left unmatched. The CDR3 consists of 14 residues.

The chain recombines TRBV10-2 with TRBJ1-6; D possibly corresponds to TRBD1 (5 bases). Trimming pared 6 bases from V and 7 bases from J, leaving 25 bases between. Germline V CDR1 and CDR2: WSHSY, SAAADI. The CDR3 contains 18 residues. CDR3 region: CASSVSFRAGAWNSPLHF. In DNA, the CDR3 is TGCGCCAGCAGCGTATCCTTCCGGGCCGGGGCATGGAATTCACCCCTCCACTTT.

The V call is TRBV28, the J call TRBJ2-7, with D possibly matching TRBD1 (7 bases). The CDR3 runs 17 residues. CDR1 and CDR2 (germline): MDHEN, SYDVKM. V shed 4 bases and J shed 5 bases, with 24 bases lying between them. The CDR3 loop reads CASSSMPGGGGTDEQYF. DNA for the CDR3: TGTGCCAGCAGTTCCATGCCCGGTGGAGGGGGCACAGACGAGCAGTACTTC.

The CDR3 here is CANEGGYEQYF. CDR3 bases: TGTGCCAATGAGGGGGGCTACGAGCAGTACTTC. The chain is built from TRBV19 and TRBJ2-7; D may be TRBD1 or TRBD2 (6 bases each). The CDR3 sequence is 11 residues long. CDR1 LNHDA and CDR2 SQIVND come from the germline V gene (reference sequence). The ends were cut back, 10 bases at V and 3 bases at J, with 10 bases in the middle. The whole variable domain, remainder taken from reference TRBV19 and TRBJ2-7, is DGGITQSPKYLFRKEGQNVTLSCEQNLNHDAMYWYRQDPGQGLRLIYYSQIVNDFQKGDIAEGYSVSREKKESFPLTVTSAQKNPTAFYLCANEGGYEQYFGPGTRLTVT.

J is TRBJ2-7 and V is TRBV4-3; D not certain. Germline V CDR1 and CDR2: LGHNA, YSLEER. The V gene lost 4 bases and the J gene lost 7 bases, with 14 bases spanning the gap. This CDR3 comprises 13 residues. CDR3 residues: CASSRRPDGEQYF. In DNA, the CDR3 is TGCGCCAGCAGCCGGAGACCGGACGGGGAGCAGTACTTC.

The V and J genes are TRBV9 and TRBJ1-2; no clear D. The V gene's germline CDR1 is SGDLS and CDR2 YYNGEE. V gave up 4 bases and J gave up 5 bases, with 15 bases separating them. The CDR3 is 14 amino acids. The CDR3 spells CASSPPGPPYGYTF. DNA for the CDR3: TGTGCCAGCAGCCCCCCCGGGCCACCTTATGGCTACACCTTC.

This chain links TRBV7-9 with TRBJ2-7; D ambiguous. The CDR3 sequence is 12 residues long. V was pared by 4 bases and J by 4 bases, with 8 bases between. Looked up from germline, CDR1 is SEHNR and CDR2 is FQNEAQ (reference sequence). CDR3 amino acids: CASSSTAYEQYF. CDR3 sequence (DNA): TGTGCCAGCAGCTCGACCGCTTACGAGCAGTACTTC.

J is TRBJ2-7 and V is TRBV29-1; the D gene is possibly TRBD1 (7 bases). The CDR3 sequence is 14 residues long. The germline V gene has CDR1 SQVTM and CDR2 ANQGSEA. Deletions cut 7 bases from V and 1 base from J, with 17 bases between. In DNA form, the CDR3 reads TGCAGCGGGGGGGCCGGGACAGCATCCTACGAGCAGTACTTC. It codes for CSGGAGTASYEQYF.

The V and J genes are TRBV10-3 and TRBJ1-4; weak D call: TRBD1 (5 bases). V was trimmed by 6 bases and J by 5 bases, leaving 16 bases between them. The CDR3 extends over 15 amino acids. Germline loops: CDR1 ENHRY, CDR2 SYGVKD. This CDR3 is CAISQTGTINEKLFF. DNA for the CDR3: TGTGCCATCAGCCAAACGGGGACTATAAATGAAAAACTGTTTTTT.

This CDR3 reads CASSSPLSGGYGYTF. The CDR3 nucleotides read TGTGCCAGCAGTTCCCCCTTGTCCGGGGGTTATGGCTACACCTTC. This chain joins TRBV6-5 and TRBJ1-2, with a weak D call TRBD1 (5 bases). CDR3 length: 15 residues. The germline V gene encodes CDR1 MNHEY and CDR2 SVGAGI. Trimming cost V 4 bases and J 5 bases, with 17 bases left between them.

The chain employs TRBV5-4 and TRBJ2-7, with D possibly being TRBD2 (6 bases). Germline V gene lookup returns CDR1 SGHNT and CDR2 YYREEE (reference sequence). V was pared by 0 bases and J by 3 bases, with 13 bases between. The CDR3 has 15 amino acids. The CDR3 DNA reads TGTGCCAGCAGCTTGGCCGGGGGACCCTTCTACGAGCAGTACTTC. Its protein is CASSLAGGPFYEQYF.

This chain uses TRBV11-1 with TRBJ2-7; TRBD1 might be the D (6 bases). Germline V gene data show CDR1 as SGHAT and CDR2 as FQDESV (reference sequence). The length of the CDR3 is 19 residues. Trimming left V 4 bases short and J 1 base short, with 26 bases between. CDR3 DNA: TGTGCCAGCAGCTCAAAGGAAACTCAGGGGTTCAGGGGTTCCTACGAGCAGTACTTC. Protein sequence: CASSSKETQGFRGSYEQYF.